The text below deals with one TCR beta chain. This clone was seen a single time. Its antigen specificity is not known. No much larger clone is present one base from it, and per-base qualities are unavailable. TCRB CDR3 sequencing used the immunoSEQ assay on genomic DNA. As for the original processing: Only productive TCRB rearrangements were included in the analyses. Clonality was calculated as a Shannon entropy-based productive clonality index, and a clone was defined by a unique TCRB CDR3 sequence. Repertoire overlap for a pair of samples was computed from each clone's template counts relative to total templates per sample. Flow cytometry-measured V-gene usage correlated with V-gene usage from TCRB sequencing, with a Spearman r of around 0.6. The clones in this table, taken by TCRdb from immuneACCESS, are in-frame only. Not every clone is retained; where verified, under half of the shortfall comes from an unresolved V gene, and the cause of the rest is unknown. V, J and clone size reflect that table, while D and trimming were determined from the DNA. Recorded for this sample are over 10,000 clones; around 80% of them occurred a single time. The top ten clonotypes cover 13% to 15% of the sample.

CDR1 and CDR2 are read off the germline V gene (reference sequence) as GTSNPN and SVGIG. Spanning cysteine to phenylalanine, the CDR3 consists of 18 amino acids. Only the CDR3 region is kept as DNA, spanning 54 bases read in frame from base 1. Relative to germline, V is missing 5 bases and J is missing 0 bases, with 13 bases of the junction outside any gene match. The 15 to 25 healthy controls were blood donors whose buffy coats were used; they had a median age of about 51 years (range roughly 21-75), and 45% to 70% were female. Flow cytometry confirmed the purity of CD4+ and CD8+ cells that had been isolated by positive magnetic bead selection on an AutoMACS. Peripheral blood mononuclear cells were isolated by Ficoll-Paque PLUS density gradient separation. Nucleospin Tissue or Tissue XS kits were used to extract DNA from CD4-enriched, CD8-enriched or PBMC samples, and a Qubit 2.0 fluorometer was used for quantification.

These data come from a study of somatic mutations in cytotoxic T cells in rheumatoid arthritis (dated by TCRdb to 2015 to 2018). In terms of the full investigation: A FACSAria II or Sony SH800 was used to flow-sort some V beta antibody-stained T-cell populations at nearly 100% purity, and TCRB sequencing was also done on sorted V beta1+ cells. Patients and controls did not essentially differ in median age, which was nearly identical between the groups. A total of roughly 60 rheumatoid arthritis patients and 15 to 25 healthy controls underwent TCRB deep sequencing. In newly diagnosed rheumatoid arthritis without treatment, the study examined if expanded CD8+ T-cell clones harbor somatic mutations, relying on TCRB deep sequencing to characterize clonality. Study-wide conclusions, independent of this receptor: No adjustment for multiple comparisons was made for the slight TRBV07 underrepresentation in patients. In 8 out of 65 patients, more than 20% of CD8+ cells belonged to the largest CD8+ clone, while several identical CD8+ TCRB sequences were shared between blood and synovial fluid. CD8+ clonality increased with age in patients (Spearman r ≈ 0.5) but not in healthy controls. CD8+ T-cell clonality in rheumatoid arthritis patients was not significantly different from that in age-matched healthy controls. The expanded CD8+ clones had unknown antigen targets, and not appearing in virus-specific databases did not rule out that they were virus-specific.

This receptor was identified in a man aged 45-65 years in good health. This sequence uses TRBV30 and TRBJ2-6, with TRBD2 matching 7 junction bases. Sequenced input: CD8+ T cells sorted from blood. The CDR3 reads CAWSEELAKHSGANVLTF. In nucleotides, the sequence is TGTGCCTGGTCCGAGGAACTAGCGAAACACTCTGGGGCCAACGTCCTGACTTTC.